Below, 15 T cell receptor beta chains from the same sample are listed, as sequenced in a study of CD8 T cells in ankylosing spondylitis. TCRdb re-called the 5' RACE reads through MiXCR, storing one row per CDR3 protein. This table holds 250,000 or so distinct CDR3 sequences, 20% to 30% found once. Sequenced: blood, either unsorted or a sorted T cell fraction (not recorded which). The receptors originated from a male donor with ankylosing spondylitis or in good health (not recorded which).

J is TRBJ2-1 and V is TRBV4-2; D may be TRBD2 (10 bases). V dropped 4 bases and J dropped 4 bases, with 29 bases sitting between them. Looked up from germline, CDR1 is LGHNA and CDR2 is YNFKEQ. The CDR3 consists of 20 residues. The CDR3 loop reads CASSPPPGTGLAGEYNEQFF. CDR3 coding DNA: TGTGCCAGCAGCCCCCCACCAGGGACAGGGCTAGCGGGGGAGTACAATGAGCAGTTCTTC.

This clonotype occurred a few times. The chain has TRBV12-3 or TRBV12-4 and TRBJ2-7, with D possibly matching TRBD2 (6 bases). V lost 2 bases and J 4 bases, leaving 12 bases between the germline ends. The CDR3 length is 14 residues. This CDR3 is CASSLTRGGYEQYF. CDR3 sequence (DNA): TGTGCCAGCAGTTTAACGCGGGGCGGATACGAGCAGTACTTC.

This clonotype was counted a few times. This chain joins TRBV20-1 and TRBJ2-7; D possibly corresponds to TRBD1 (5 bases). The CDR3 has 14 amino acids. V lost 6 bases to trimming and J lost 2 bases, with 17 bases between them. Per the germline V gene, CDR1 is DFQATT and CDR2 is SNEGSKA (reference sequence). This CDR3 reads CSAVRQTSTYEQYF. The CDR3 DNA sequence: TGCAGTGCCGTTAGACAGACTTCTACCTACGAGCAGTACTTC.

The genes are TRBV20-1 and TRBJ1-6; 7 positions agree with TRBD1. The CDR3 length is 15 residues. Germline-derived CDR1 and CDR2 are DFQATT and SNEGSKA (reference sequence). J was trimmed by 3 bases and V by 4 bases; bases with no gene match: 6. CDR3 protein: CSATDRVIYNSPLHF. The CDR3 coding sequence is TGCAGTGCTACCGACAGGGTTATCTATAATTCACCCCTCCACTTT.

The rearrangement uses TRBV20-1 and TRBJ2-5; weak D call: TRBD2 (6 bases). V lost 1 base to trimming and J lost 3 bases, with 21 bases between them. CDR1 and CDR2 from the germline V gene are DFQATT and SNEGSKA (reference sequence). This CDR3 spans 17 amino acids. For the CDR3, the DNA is TGCAGTGCTAGAGTTGCCAAGGCTGGGGGGATCAAAGAGACCCAGTACTTC. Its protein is CSARVAKAGGIKETQYF.

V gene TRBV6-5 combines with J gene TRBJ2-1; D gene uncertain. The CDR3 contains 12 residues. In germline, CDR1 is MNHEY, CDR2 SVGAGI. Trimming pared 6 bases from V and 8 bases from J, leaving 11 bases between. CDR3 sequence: CASSDDRYEQFF. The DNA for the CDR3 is TGTGCCAGCAGCGACGACCGTTATGAGCAGTTCTTC.

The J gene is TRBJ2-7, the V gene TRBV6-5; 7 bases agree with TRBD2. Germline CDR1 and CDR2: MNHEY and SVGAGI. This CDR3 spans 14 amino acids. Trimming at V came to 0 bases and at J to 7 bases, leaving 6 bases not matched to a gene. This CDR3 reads CASSYSTNGGEQYF. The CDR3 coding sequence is TGTGCCAGCAGTTACTCGACCAACGGGGGGGAGCAGTACTTC.

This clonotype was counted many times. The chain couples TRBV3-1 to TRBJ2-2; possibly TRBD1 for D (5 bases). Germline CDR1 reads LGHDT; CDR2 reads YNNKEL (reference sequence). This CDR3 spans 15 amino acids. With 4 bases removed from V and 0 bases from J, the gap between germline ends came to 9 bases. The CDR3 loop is CASSLQGANTGELFF. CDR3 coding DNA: TGTGCCAGCAGCCTCCAGGGCGCGAACACCGGGGAGCTGTTTTTT.

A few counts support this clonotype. As DNA, the CDR3 is TGCAGTGCTACCGACCCGTACTACGACTACAATGAGCAGTTCTTC. Translated: CSATDPYYDYNEQFF. This chain joins TRBV20-1 and TRBJ2-1; D not certain. V lost 4 bases and J 3 bases, leaving 16 bases between the germline ends. CDR3 length equals 15 residues. The germline gives CDR1 DFQATT, CDR2 SNEGSKA (reference sequence).

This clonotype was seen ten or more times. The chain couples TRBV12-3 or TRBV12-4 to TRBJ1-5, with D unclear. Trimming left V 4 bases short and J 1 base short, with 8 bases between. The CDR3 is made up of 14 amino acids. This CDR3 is CASSYGESNQPQHF. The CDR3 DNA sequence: TGTGCCAGCAGTTACGGGGAAAGCAATCAGCCCCAGCATTTT.

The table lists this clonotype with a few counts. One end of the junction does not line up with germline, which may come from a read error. CDR3 bases: TGCGCCAGCAGACCGCGGCCCATGTATACTTCACCCCTCCACTTT. The encoded protein is CASRPRPMYTSPLHF. This sequence joins TRBV10-2 and TRBJ1-6, with D hard to call. This CDR3 region has 15 residues. Per germline, CDR1 WSHSY and CDR2 SAAADI.

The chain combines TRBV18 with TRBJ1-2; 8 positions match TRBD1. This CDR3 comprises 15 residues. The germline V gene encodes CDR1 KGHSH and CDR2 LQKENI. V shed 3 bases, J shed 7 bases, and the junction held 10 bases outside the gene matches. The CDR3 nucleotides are TGTGCCAGCTCACCCGGGTCCCAGGGGGCTTTTGGCTACACCTTC. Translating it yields CASSPGSQGAFGYTF. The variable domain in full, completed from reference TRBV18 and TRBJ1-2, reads NAGVMQNPRHLVRRRGQEARLRCSPMKGHSHVYWYRQLPEEGLKFMVYLQKENIIDESGMPKERFSAEFPKEGPSILRIQQVVRGDSAAYFCASSPGSQGAFGYTFGSGTRLTVV.

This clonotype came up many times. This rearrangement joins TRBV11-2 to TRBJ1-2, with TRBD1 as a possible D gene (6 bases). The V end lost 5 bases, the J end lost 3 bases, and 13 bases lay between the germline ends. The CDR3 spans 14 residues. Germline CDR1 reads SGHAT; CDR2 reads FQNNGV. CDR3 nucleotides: TGTGCCAGCAGCGCAGGGGTGGGGGACTATGGCTACACCTTC. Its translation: CASSAGVGDYGYTF.

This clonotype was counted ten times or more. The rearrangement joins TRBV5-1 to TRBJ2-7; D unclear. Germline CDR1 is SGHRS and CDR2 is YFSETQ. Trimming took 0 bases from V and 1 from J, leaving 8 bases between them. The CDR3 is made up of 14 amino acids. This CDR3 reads CASSLVTRSYEQYF. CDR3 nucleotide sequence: TGCGCCAGCAGCTTGGTGACACGGTCCTACGAGCAGTACTTC.

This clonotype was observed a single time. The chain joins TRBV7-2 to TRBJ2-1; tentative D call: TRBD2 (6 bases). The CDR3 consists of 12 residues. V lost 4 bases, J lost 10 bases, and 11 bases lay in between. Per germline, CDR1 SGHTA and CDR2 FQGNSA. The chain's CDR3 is CASSSDYSEQFF. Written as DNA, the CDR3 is TGTGCCAGCAGCTCGGACTATTCCGAGCAGTTCTTC.